A single sample is the source of the 16 T cell receptor beta chains below, sequenced in a study of blood T cell repertoires in COVID-19. This table comes from immunoSEQ multiplex PCR, and its TCRdb copy is limited to in-frame clones, with some not included. Among around 400,000 clones listed, about 89% were seen once. Sequencing was performed on PBMCs or T cells enriched from blood (not recorded which). These receptors originate from a woman between 40 and 55 years old who had been exposed to COVID-19.

The chain employs TRBV30 and TRBJ2-6, with D hard to call. V was cut by 7 bases and J by 0 bases, with 7 bases left in between. Germline CDR1 and CDR2: GTSNPN and SVGIG (reference sequence). CDR3 length: 13 residues. The chain's CDR3 is CAYRSSGANVLTF. CDR3 DNA: TGTGCCTATAGGAGCTCTGGGGCCAACGTCCTGACTTTC. Drawing the rest from reference TRBV30 and TRBJ2-6, the complete variable domain is SQTIHQWPATLVQPVGSPLSLECTVEGTSNPNLYWYRQAAGRGLQLLFYSVGIGQISSEVPQNLSASRPQDRQFILSSKKLLLSDSGFYLCAYRSSGANVLTFGAGSRLTVL.

This clone was seen just once. The chain couples TRBV19 to TRBJ2-5; a weak D match, TRBD1 (6 bases). The CDR3 has 17 residues. Germline V gene data show CDR1 as LNHDA and CDR2 as SQIVND (reference sequence). Trimming removed 3 bases from V and 3 bases from J, with 20 bases in between. The CDR3: CASSILSQGPYKETQYF. CDR3 nucleotide sequence: TGTGCCAGTAGTATTCTGTCGCAGGGGCCATATAAAGAGACCCAGTACTTC.

This chain links TRBV7-2 with TRBJ2-7, with D perhaps TRBD2 (6 bases). There are 15 residues in the CDR3. V was pared by 2 bases and J by 3 bases, with 14 bases between. The germline V gene encodes CDR1 SGHTA and CDR2 FQGNSA. In DNA, the CDR3 is TGTGCCAGCAGCTTATCGCTAGCGATACTCTACGAGCAGTACTTC. Its translation is CASSLSLAILYEQYF.

The V gene is TRBV11-3, the J gene TRBJ2-1; 16 positions match TRBD2. Germline V lookup: CDR1 SGHNT, CDR2 YENEEA. CDR3 length: 20 amino acids. Trimming at V came to 5 bases and at J to 0 bases, leaving 10 bases not matched to a gene. CDR3 sequence: CASSQTGLAGGESSYNEQFF. DNA for the CDR3: TGTGCCAGCAGCCAGACGGGACTAGCGGGAGGGGAGAGCTCCTACAATGAGCAGTTCTTC.

V usage is TRBV7-3 and J usage is TRBJ2-6; perhaps TRBD1 as D (5 bases). The germline V gene has CDR1 SGHTA and CDR2 FQGTGA. V gave up 5 bases and J gave up 2 bases, with 10 bases separating them. The CDR3 sequence is 15 residues long. This CDR3 reads CASSPRRAGANVLTF. The CDR3 DNA is TGTGCCAGCAGCCCACGCAGGGCTGGGGCCAACGTCCTGACTTTC.

The chain links TRBV5-8 to TRBJ2-7; D gene uncertain. V lost 3 bases and J 2 bases, leaving 12 bases between the germline ends. The CDR3 sequence is 14 residues long. Germline lookup yields CDR1 SGHTS and CDR2 YDEGEE. CDR3 DNA sequence: TGTGCCAGCAGCTACATGAGAGGAGCCTACGAGCAGTACTTC. It codes for CASSYMRGAYEQYF.

The chain carries TRBV4-1 and TRBJ1-5; D gene ambiguous. V gave up 0 bases and J gave up 4 bases, with 13 bases separating them. Germline CDR1 MGHRA, CDR2 YSYEKL. This CDR3 region has 16 residues. The CDR3 DNA reads TGCGCCAGCAGCCAAGAAGCCACAACACTAAATCAGCCCCAGCATTTT. Its translation is CASSQEATTLNQPQHF.

The rearrangement uses TRBV13 and TRBJ1-1; a weak D match, TRBD1 (6 bases). The CDR3 runs 14 residues. V lost 0 bases, J lost 6 bases, and 11 bases lay in between. The germline V gene has CDR1 PRHDT and CDR2 FYEKMQ (reference sequence). The CDR3 bases are TGTGCCAGCAGCTTAGGGCCACAGGGCTCTGAAGCTTTCTTT. Amino acid sequence: CASSLGPQGSEAFF.

This chain links TRBV5-6 with TRBJ1-2; D call uncertain. Germline V gene lookup returns CDR1 SGHDT and CDR2 YYEEEE. The ends were cut back, 4 bases at V and 4 bases at J, with 14 bases in the middle. The CDR3 is 14 residues long. DNA for the CDR3: TGTGCCAGCAGCCGTAGGCAGGTCGCCTATGGCTACACCTTC. This sequence encodes CASSRRQVAYGYTF.

The chain is built from TRBV7-2 and TRBJ2-7; 7 bases line up with TRBD2. The CDR3 is 12 amino acids. Germline CDR1 SGHTA, CDR2 FQGNSA. V lost 5 bases and J lost 4; bases outside the gene matches: 2. The CDR3 DNA follows: TGTGCCAGCAGCCCGGGGGGATACGAGCAGTACTTC. Its translation is CASSPGGYEQYF.

As concerns this clone: This sample includes further DNA sequences coding for the same CDR3. This chain connects TRBV18 to TRBJ1-4; 7 bases align to TRBD1. The CDR3 consists of 15 residues. The junction had 3 bases not matched to a gene; V was cut back by 0 bases and J by 5 bases. The germline gives CDR1 KGHSH, CDR2 LQKENI. The CDR3 spells CASSPPGTVNEKLFF. In DNA form, the CDR3 reads TGTGCCAGCTCACCACCCGGGACAGTAAATGAAAAACTGTTTTTT.

V is TRBV12-5 and J is TRBJ2-7; 7 bases map to TRBD1. There are 15 residues in the CDR3. Trimming removed 5 bases from V and 7 bases from J; junction bases left unmatched: 14. Germline lookup yields CDR1 LGHNT and CDR2 FRNRAP. CDR3 sequence (DNA): TGTGCTAGTGGTGGCCCGGAAAAAGGGGGCAGGGAGCAGTACTTC. Encoded protein: CASGGPEKGGREQYF.

This clone was observed a single time. J is TRBJ1-6 and V is TRBV7-9; 8 bases fit TRBD1. There are 15 residues in the CDR3. The V segment lost 5 bases and the J segment 7 bases; nucleotides outside the gene matches: 7. Per germline, CDR1 SEHNR and CDR2 FQNEAQ (reference sequence). Here the CDR3 DNA reads TGTGCCAGCAGCGCCCAACAGGGGGGGAATTCACCCCTCCACTTT. Its protein is CASSAQQGGNSPLHF.

CDR3 coding DNA: TGTGCCAGCAGTCATAGGGGTAGAGGCACTGAAGCTTTCTTT. Amino acid sequence: CASSHRGRGTEAFF. The V gene is TRBV27, the J gene TRBJ1-1; tentative D call: TRBD1 (5 bases). Per germline, CDR1 MNHEY and CDR2 SMNVEV (reference sequence). The V gene lost 5 bases and the J gene lost 4 bases, with 14 bases spanning the gap. The CDR3 runs to 14 residues.

The chain combines TRBV5-4 with TRBJ2-7; D is undetermined. Germline CDR1 reads SGHNT; CDR2 reads YYREEE (reference sequence). The CDR3 has 18 residues. V lost 3 bases to trimming and J lost 2 bases, with 24 bases between them. CDR3 sequence (DNA): TGTGCCAGCAGCTCACTCAACAGTCCGGTCTCGAACCCCTACGAGCAGTACTTC. As protein: CASSSLNSPVSNPYEQYF.

The chain is built from TRBV7-3 and TRBJ2-6, with a tentative D call TRBD1 (6 bases). The CDR3 is made up of 16 amino acids. Germline values: CDR1 SGHTA, CDR2 FQGTGA. V was pared by 1 base and J by 1 base, with 8 bases between. In DNA, the CDR3 is TGTGCCAGCAGCTTAAAAGGGGGATCTGGGGCCAACGTCCTGACTTTC. It encodes CASSLKGGSGANVLTF.